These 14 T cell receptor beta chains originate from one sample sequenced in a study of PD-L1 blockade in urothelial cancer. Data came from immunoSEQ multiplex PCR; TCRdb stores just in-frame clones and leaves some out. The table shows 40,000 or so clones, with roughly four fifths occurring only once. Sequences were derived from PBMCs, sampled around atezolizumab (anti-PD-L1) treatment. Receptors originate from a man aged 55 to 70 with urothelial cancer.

The CDR3 coding sequence is TGTGCCTGGAGGACAGGCCTGTCAGCAAAACTGTTTTTT. Encoded protein: CAWRTGLSAKLFF. The genes are TRBV30 and TRBJ1-4; tentative D call: TRBD1 (6 bases). The CDR3 consists of 13 residues. Germline assignment: CDR1 GTSNPN and CDR2 SVGIG (reference sequence). V was cut by 3 bases and J by 10 bases, with 15 bases left in between.

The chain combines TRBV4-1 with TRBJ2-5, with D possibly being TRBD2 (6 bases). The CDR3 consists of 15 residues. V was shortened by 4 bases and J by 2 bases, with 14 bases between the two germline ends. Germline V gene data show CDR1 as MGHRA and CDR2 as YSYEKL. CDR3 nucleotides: TGCGCCAGCAGCCGACTACCGGGGGATCAAGAGACCCAGTACTTC. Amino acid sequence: CASSRLPGDQETQYF.

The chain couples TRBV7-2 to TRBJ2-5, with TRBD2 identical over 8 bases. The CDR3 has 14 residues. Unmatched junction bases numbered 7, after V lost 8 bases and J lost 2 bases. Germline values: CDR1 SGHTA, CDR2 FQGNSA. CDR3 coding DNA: TGTGCCAGCGGACTAGCAAGGGGGCAAGAGACCCAGTACTTC. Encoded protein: CASGLARGQETQYF.

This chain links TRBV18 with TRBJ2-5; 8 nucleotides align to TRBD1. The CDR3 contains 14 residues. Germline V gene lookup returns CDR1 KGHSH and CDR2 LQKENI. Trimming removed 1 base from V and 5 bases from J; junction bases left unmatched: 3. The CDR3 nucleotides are TGTGCCAGCTCACCACGGCAGGGGGCTGAGACCCAGTACTTC. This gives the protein CASSPRQGAETQYF.

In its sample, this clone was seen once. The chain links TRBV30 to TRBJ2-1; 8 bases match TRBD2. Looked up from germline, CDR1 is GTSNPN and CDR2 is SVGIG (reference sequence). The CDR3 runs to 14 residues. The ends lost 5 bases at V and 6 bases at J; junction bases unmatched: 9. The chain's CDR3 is CAWVRGAEANEQFF. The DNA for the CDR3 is TGTGCCTGGGTGCGGGGGGCCGAGGCCAATGAGCAGTTCTTC.

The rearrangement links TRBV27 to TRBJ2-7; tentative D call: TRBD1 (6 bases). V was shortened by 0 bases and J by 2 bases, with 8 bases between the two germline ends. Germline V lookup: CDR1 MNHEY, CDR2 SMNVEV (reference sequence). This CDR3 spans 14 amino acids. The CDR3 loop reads CASSLSQGPYEQYF. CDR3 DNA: TGTGCCAGCAGTTTATCACAGGGACCCTACGAGCAGTACTTC.

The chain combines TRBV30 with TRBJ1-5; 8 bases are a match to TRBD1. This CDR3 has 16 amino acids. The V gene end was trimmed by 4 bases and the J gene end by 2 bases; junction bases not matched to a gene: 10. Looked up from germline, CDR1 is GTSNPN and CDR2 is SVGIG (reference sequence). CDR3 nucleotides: TGTGCCTGGAACGACAGGGGTGGGTTGGGCAATCAGCCCCAGCATTTT. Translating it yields CAWNDRGGLGNQPQHF.

CDR3 region: CASSIGERQLEPQHF. The CDR3 region has the DNA TGTGCCAGTAGTATAGGGGAGAGGCAGCTTGAGCCCCAGCATTTT. The V and J genes are TRBV19 and TRBJ1-5; the D is unclear. V gave up 1 base and J gave up 8 bases, with 15 bases separating them. This CDR3 spans 15 amino acids. Per germline, CDR1 LNHDA and CDR2 SQIVND (reference sequence).

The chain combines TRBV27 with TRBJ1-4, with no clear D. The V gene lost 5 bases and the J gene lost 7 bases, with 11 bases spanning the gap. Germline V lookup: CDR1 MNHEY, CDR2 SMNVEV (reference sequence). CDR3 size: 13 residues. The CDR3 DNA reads TGTGCCAGCAGTCCTGGACGGGGTGAAAAACTGTTTTTT. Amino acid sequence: CASSPGRGEKLFF.

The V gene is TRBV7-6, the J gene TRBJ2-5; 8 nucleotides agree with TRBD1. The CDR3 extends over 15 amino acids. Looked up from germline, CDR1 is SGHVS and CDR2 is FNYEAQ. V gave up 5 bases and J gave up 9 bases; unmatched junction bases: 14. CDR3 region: CASSTGQGGLMAQYF. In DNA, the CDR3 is TGTGCCAGCAGCACAGGACAGGGAGGATTAATGGCCCAGTACTTC. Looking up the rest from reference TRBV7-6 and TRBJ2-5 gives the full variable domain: GAGVSQSPRYKVTKRGQDVALRCDPISGHVSLYWYRQALGQGPEFLTYFNYEAQQDKSGLPNDRFSAERPEGSISTLTIQRTEQRDSAMYRCASSTGQGGLMAQYFGPGTRLLVL.

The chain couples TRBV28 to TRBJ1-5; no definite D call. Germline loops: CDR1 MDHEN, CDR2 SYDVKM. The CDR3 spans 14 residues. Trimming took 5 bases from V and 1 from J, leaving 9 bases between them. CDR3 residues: CASSQVTSNQPQHF. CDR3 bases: TGTGCCAGCAGTCAGGTGACCAGCAATCAGCCCCAGCATTTT.

CDR3 nucleotides: TGTGCCAGCAGCTCTGGACTGTATTCACCCCTCCACTTT. Protein: CASSSGLYSPLHF. V is TRBV7-9 and J is TRBJ1-6; D call uncertain. The V gene lost 4 bases and the J gene lost 8 bases, with 9 bases spanning the gap. The CDR3 covers 13 residues. Germline V CDR1 and CDR2: SEHNR, FQNEAQ (reference sequence).

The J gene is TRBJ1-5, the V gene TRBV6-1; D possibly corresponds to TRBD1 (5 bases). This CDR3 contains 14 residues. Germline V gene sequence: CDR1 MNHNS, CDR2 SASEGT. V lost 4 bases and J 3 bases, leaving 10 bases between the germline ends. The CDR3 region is CASSVGHLNQPQHF. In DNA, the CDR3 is TGTGCCAGCAGTGTCGGACACCTCAATCAGCCCCAGCATTTT.

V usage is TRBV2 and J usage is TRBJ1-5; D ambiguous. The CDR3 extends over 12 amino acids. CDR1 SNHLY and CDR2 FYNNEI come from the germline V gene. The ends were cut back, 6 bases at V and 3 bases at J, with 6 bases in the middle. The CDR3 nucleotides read TGTGCCAGCAGGGCAGACAATCAGCCCCAGCATTTT. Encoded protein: CASRADNQPQHF.